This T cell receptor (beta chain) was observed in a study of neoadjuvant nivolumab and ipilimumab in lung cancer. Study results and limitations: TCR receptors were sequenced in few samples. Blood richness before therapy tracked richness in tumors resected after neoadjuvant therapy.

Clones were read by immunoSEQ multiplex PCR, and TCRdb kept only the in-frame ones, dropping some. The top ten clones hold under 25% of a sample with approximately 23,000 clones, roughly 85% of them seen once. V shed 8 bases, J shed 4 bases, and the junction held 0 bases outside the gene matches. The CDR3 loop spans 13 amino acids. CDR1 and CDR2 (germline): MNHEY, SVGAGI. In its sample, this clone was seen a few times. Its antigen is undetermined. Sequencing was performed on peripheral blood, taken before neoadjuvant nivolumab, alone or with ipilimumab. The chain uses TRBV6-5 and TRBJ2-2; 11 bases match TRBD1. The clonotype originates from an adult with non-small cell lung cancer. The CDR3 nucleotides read TGTGCCAGCGGGACAGGGGGCACCGGGGAGCTGTTTTTT. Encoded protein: CASGTGGTGELFF.